This TCR beta chain emerged from a study of vaccination and CD4 T cells after COVID-19. Whole-study context: Subjects got two shots of BNT162b2 or mRNA-1273 vaccine. Stimuli were overlapping spike peptide pools of SARS-CoV-2 and three common cold coronaviruses (HCoV-NL63, HCoV-OC43, HCoV-229E).

General study points: The median number of SARS-CoV-2-reactive clonotypes increased from 21 to 38, a change that did not reach significance.

Treatment here: approximately 10-day PBMC culture with coronavirus spike peptide pools or control peptides (ViraFEST assay). Half-medium changes with fresh IL-2 medium occurred on days 3 and 7. Germline lookup yields CDR1 MNHEY and CDR2 SMNVEV (reference sequence). The CDR3 is 15 amino acids. V was shortened by 11 bases and J by 3 bases, with 19 bases between the two germline ends. Sequencing of the DNA from cultured CD4+ T cells was carried out with the Oncomine TCR Beta short-read assay. TCRdb passed the PCR reads through MiXCR, listing each CDR3 protein once. The data contain 7,000 to 9,000 distinct CDR3 sequences, around 50% of them singletons. This clonotype was seen more than once but under ten times. Its specificity is unknown.

This TCR was recovered from a human donor who had recovered from COVID-19. The chain has TRBV27 and TRBJ2-2; D unclear. Input material: CD4+ T cells from blood, cultured in vitro. In DNA, the CDR3 is TGTGCCCCCCCCGGACCTAGTGGATACACCGGGGAGCTGTTTTTT. Protein product: CAPPGPSGYTGELFF.